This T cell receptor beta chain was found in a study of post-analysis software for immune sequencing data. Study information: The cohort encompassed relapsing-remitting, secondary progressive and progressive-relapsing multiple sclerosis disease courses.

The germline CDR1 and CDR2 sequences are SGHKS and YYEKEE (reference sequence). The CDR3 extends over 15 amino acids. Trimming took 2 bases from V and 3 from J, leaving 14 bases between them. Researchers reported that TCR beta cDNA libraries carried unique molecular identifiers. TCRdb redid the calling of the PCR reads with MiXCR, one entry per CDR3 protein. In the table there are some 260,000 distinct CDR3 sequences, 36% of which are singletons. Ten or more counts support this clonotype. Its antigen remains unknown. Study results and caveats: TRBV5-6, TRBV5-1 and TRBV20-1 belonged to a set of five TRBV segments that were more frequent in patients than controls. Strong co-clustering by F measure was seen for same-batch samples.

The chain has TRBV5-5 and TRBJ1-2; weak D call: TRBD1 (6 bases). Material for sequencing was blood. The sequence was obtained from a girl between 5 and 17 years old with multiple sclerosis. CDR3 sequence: CASSFGGRLDYGYTF. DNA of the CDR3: TGTGCCAGCAGCTTCGGGGGGCGTTTGGACTATGGCTACACCTTC.